This TCR beta chain was captured in a study of cytomegalovirus exposure and HLA in healthy donors. Notes on the study in general: A later analysis, which compared TCR beta chains of equal frequency, found the HLA-associated ones more clonally expanded. About 87% or about 30% of the time was how often most TCR beta V segments were productive, according to an earlier analysis. The classifier reportedly diagnosed cytomegalovirus status with high specificity and sensitivity.

Concerning this clone itself: Its antigen is still unknown.

Germline assignment: CDR1 LNHDA and CDR2 SQIVND (reference sequence). Trimming took 3 bases from V and 7 from J; bases not matched to a gene: 11. The CDR3 spans 15 residues. Researchers ran the PCR with 60 Vbeta and 13 Jbeta primers. The protocol was immunoSEQ multiplex PCR, while the TCRdb copy is restricted to in-frame clones and leaves out a portion. The profile covers fewer than 250,000 clones, with 81% appearing a single time and 1.5% to 2% taken by the ten largest. The chain links TRBV19 to TRBJ2-5, with 7 bases lining up with TRBD1. Input material: PBMCs. The origin of this receptor is a man aged 18 to 30 in good health and CMV-seronegative. The CDR3 is CASSIQGVAQSTQYF. The CDR3 nucleotides are TGTGCCAGTAGTATTCAGGGGGTCGCCCAATCGACCCAGTACTTC.